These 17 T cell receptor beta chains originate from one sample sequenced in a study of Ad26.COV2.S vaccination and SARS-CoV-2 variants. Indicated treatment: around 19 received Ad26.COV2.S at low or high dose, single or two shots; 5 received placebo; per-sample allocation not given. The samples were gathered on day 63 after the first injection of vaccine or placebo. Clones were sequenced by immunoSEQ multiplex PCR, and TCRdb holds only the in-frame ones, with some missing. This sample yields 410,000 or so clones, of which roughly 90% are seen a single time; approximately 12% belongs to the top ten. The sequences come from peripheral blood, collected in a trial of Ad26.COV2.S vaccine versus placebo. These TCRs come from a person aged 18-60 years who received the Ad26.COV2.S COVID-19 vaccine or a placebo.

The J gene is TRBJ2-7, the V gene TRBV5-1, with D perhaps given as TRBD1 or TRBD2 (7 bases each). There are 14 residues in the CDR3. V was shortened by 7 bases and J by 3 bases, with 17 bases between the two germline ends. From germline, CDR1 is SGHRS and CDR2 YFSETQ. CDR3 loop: CASGTAGGNYEQYF. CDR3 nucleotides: TGCGCCAGCGGGACAGCCGGGGGGAACTACGAGCAGTACTTC.

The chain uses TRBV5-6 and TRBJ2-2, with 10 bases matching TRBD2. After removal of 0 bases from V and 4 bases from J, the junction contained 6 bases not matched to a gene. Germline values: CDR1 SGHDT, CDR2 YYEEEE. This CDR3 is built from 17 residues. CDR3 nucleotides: TGTGCCAGCAGCTTGGCACCAGCGGGAGGGTCCACCGGGGAGCTGTTTTTT. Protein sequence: CASSLAPAGGSTGELFF.

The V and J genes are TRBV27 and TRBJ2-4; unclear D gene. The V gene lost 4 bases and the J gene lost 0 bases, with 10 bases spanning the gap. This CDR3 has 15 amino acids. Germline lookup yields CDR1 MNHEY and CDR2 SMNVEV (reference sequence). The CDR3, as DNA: TGTGCCAGCAGTTCGGCCCTAGGAGCCAAAAACATTCAGTACTTC. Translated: CASSSALGAKNIQYF.

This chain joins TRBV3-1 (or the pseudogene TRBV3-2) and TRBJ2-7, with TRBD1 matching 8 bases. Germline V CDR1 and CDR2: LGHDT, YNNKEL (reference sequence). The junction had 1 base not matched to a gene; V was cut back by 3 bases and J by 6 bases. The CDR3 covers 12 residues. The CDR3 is CASSHTGGEQYF. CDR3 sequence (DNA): TGTGCCAGCAGCCACACAGGGGGCGAGCAGTACTTC.

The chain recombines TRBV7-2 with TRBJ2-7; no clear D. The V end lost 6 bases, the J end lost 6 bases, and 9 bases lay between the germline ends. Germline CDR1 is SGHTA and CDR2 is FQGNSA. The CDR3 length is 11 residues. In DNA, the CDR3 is TGTGCCAGCAGAGGGTTCACCGAGCAGTACTTC. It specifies CASRGFTEQYF.

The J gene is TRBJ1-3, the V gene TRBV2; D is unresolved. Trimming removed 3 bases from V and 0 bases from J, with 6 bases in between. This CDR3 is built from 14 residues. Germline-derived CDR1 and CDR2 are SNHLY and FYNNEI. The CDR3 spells CASSEQRSGNTIYF. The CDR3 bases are TGTGCCAGCAGTGAGCAACGCTCTGGAAACACCATATATTTT.

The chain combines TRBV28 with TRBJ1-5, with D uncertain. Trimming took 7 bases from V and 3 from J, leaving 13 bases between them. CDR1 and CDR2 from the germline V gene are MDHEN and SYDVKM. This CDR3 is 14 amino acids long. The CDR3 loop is CASTAPGANQPQHF. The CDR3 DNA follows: TGTGCCAGCACCGCCCCGGGAGCCAATCAGCCCCAGCATTTT.

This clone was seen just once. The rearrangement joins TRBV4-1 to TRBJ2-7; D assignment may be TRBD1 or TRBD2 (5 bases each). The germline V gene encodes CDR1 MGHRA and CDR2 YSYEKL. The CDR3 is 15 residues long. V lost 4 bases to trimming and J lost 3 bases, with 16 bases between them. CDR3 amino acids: CASSLRGPGGYEQYF. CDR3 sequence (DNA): TGCGCCAGCAGCCTACGGGGCCCAGGCGGCTACGAGCAGTACTTC.

As DNA, the CDR3 is TGTGCCAGCAGTTTATTGGGTAGCGGGAGGGTGTACGAGCAGTACTTC. It is translated as CASSLLGSGRVYEQYF. The V and J genes are TRBV28 and TRBJ2-5; 11 bases agree with TRBD2. The J call may be in error: the DNA end matches TRBJ2-7 better. This CDR3 is built from 16 residues. Germline assignment: CDR1 MDHEN and CDR2 SYDVKM.

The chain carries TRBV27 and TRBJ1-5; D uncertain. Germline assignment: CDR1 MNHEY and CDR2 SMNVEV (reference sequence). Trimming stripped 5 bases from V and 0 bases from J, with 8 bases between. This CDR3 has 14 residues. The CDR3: CASSRRYSNQPQHF. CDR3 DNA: TGTGCCAGCAGTAGAAGGTATAGCAATCAGCCCCAGCATTTT.

CDR3 bases: TGTGCCAGCAGCTTATCCTCCCCTAGCGGTATGCTTTACAATGAGCAGTTCTTC. Translation: CASSLSSPSGMLYNEQFF. This chain links TRBV7-2 with TRBJ2-1, with TRBD2 matching over 7 bases. The CDR3 covers 18 residues. CDR1 and CDR2 from the germline V gene are SGHTA and FQGNSA. After removal of 2 bases from V and 4 bases from J, the junction contained 14 bases not matched to a gene.

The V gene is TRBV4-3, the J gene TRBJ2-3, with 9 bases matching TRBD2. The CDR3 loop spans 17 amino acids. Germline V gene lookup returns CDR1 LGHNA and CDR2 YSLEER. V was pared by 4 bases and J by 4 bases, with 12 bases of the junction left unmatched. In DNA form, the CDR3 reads TGCGCCAGCAGCCCAACAATAGCGGGAGTAGGGTCAGATACGCAGTATTTT. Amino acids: CASSPTIAGVGSDTQYF.

CDR3 loop: CASSYGQGDTEAFF. The CDR3 nucleotides are TGTGCCAGCAGTTACGGGCAGGGCGACACTGAAGCTTTCTTT. The chain has TRBV6-5 and TRBJ1-1; a possible D gene is TRBD1 (5 bases). There are 14 residues in the CDR3. Germline CDR1 and CDR2: MNHEY and SVGAGI. V was pared by 2 bases and J by 3 bases, with 10 bases between.

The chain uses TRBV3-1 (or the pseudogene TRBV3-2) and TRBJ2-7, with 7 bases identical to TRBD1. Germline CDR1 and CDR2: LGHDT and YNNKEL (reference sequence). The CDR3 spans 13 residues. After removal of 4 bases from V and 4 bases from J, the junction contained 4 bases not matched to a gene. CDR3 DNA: TGTGCCAGCAGCCGGGACAGTCAATACGAGCAGTACTTC. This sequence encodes CASSRDSQYEQYF.

CDR3: CASSQVFPDRVYGYTF. Written as DNA, the CDR3 is TGCGCCAGCAGCCAAGTCTTCCCGGACAGGGTGTATGGCTACACCTTC. The chain links TRBV4-3 to TRBJ1-2; 8 positions match TRBD1. The length of the CDR3 is 16 residues. V trimming: 1 base; J trimming: 5 bases; junction bases outside the gene matches: 9. CDR1 LGHNA and CDR2 YSLEER come from the germline V gene.

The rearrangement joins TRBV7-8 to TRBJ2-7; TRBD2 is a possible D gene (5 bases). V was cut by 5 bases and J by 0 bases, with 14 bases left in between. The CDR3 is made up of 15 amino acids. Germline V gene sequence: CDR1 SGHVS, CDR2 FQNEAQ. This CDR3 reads CASSPRTGSSYEQYF. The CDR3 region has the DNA TGTGCCAGCAGCCCACGGACTGGAAGCTCCTACGAGCAGTACTTC. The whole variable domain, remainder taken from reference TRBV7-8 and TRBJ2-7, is GAGVSQSPRYKVAKRGQDVALRCDPISGHVSLFWYQQALGQGPEFLTYFQNEAQLDKSGLPSDRFFAERPEGSVSTLKIQRTQQEDSAVYLCASSPRTGSSYEQYFGPGTRLTVT.

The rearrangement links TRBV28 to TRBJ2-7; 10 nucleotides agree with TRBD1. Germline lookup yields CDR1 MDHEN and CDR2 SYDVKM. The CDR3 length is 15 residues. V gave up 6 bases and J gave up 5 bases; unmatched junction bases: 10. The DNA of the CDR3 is TGTGCCAGCAGCCCAGGCGGGACAGGGGCCCACGAGCAGTACTTC. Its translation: CASSPGGTGAHEQYF.